This T cell receptor beta chain stems from a study of cytotoxic CD8 clonotypes in ibrutinib-treated CLL. Profiled with immunoSEQ multiplex PCR; TCRdb holds only in-frame clones, not every one. The table includes 250,000 to 350,000 clones, approximately 76% detected once. The CDR3 is 13 amino acids. CDR1 and CDR2 (germline): MRHNA, SNTAGT. V was clipped by 10 bases and J by 3 bases; unmatched bases: 6. This rearrangement joins TRBV6-4 to TRBJ2-7, with TRBD2 identical over 10 bases. Source: PBMCs, taken at disease progression, from a patient treated with ibrutinib. This TCR came from a human donor with chronic lymphocytic leukemia. CDR3 nucleotides: TGTGCCAACAACAGACTAGCGGGCTACGAGCAGTACTTC. Its protein is CANNRLAGYEQYF.